This T cell receptor (beta chain) was observed in a study of T-cell reconstitution after alpha-beta-depleted transplantation in children. Notes on the study in general: One year after transplant, T-cell counts and diversity came mostly from newly produced T cells. From surviving recipient T cells and thymic progenitors came the high day-60 TCRbeta diversity observed in some patients. Alpha-beta T cells about two months after transplant reportedly derived from several hundred expanded graft clones.

Unique molecular identifiers featured in how the TCRbeta library was prepared. Each CDR3 protein is one row after TCRdb ran MiXCR on the PCR reads. Among more than 400,000 distinct CDR3 sequences listed, over 40% were seen once. In regard to this clonotype: Antigen: not known.

This CDR3 contains 13 residues. Per germline, CDR1 SGHRS and CDR2 YFSETQ. V lost 0 bases to trimming and J lost 5 bases, with 8 bases between them. The sample consisted of PBMCs, taken before TCRalphabeta/CD19-depleted stem cell transplant. This TCR came from a girl aged 2 to 10 with aplastic anemia, due to receive a stem cell transplant. V usage is TRBV5-1 and J usage is TRBJ2-5, with D uncertain. CDR3 sequence (DNA): TGCGCCAGCAGCTTGGCCACTGGTGAGACCCAGTACTTC. This gives the protein CASSLATGETQYF.